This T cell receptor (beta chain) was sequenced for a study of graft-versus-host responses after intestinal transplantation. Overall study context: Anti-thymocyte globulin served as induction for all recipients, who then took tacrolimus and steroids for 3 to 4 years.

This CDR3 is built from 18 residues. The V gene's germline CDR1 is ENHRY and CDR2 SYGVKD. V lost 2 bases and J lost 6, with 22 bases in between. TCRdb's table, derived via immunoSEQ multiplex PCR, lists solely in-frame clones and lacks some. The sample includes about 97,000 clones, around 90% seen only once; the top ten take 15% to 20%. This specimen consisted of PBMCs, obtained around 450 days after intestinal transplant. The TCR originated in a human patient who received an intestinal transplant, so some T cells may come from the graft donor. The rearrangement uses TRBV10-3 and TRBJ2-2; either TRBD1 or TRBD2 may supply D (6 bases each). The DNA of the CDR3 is TGTGCCATCAGTGAGCGGAAGGGGGGCCCCACCGGGCCCGGGGAGCTGTTTTTT. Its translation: CAISERKGGPTGPGELFF.